Following are 27 T cell receptor beta chains from one sample sequenced in a study of vaccination effects on CD4 cells after COVID-19. Here immunoSEQ multiplex PCR was the method, and the copy in TCRdb shows in-frame clones only, minus some. This sample has tens of thousands of clones; 65% to 75% occur once, and the top ten carry about 5%. The antigens of these receptors remain unknown. Isolation of CD4+ T cells took place after nine to ten days of culture. The infection with SARS-CoV-2 (confirmed by PCR) occurred in this person between March and December 2020. Each person got two doses of an mRNA SARS-CoV-2 vaccine, BNT162b2 or mRNA-1273. The sequenced sample was CD4+ T cells from PBMCs cultured without peptide, obtained after COVID-19 vaccination. All receptors come from a human donor who had a prior SARS-CoV-2 infection.

The chain carries TRBV7-9 and TRBJ1-4, with D possibly being TRBD1 (6 bases). Germline-derived CDR1 and CDR2 are SEHNR and FQNEAQ (reference sequence). The CDR3 is made up of 16 amino acids. The V end lost 4 bases, the J end lost 3 bases, and 15 bases lay between the germline ends. CDR3 sequence reads: CASSSRAGAANEKLFF. CDR3 bases: TGTGCCAGCAGCTCGAGGGCGGGGGCTGCTAATGAAAAACTGTTTTTT.

In DNA form, the CDR3 reads TGTGCCAGCTGCTTGGACAGGGCGGGCACTGAAGCTTTCTTT. Its translation: CASCLDRAGTEAFF. The chain recombines TRBV6-5 with TRBJ1-1, with 8 bases identical to TRBD1. Germline V lookup: CDR1 MNHEY, CDR2 SVGAGI. The trim removed 8 bases at V and 4 bases at J, leaving 9 bases unmatched. The CDR3 is 14 amino acids.

This chain uses TRBV4-2 with TRBJ2-3, with 9 bases that match TRBD2. The CDR3 sequence is 18 residues long. The ends lost 1 base at V and 1 base at J; junction bases unmatched: 9. In germline, CDR1 is LGHNA, CDR2 YNFKEQ. The CDR3 DNA reads as TGTGCCAGCAGCCAAGTGAGCGGTAGCGGGGGCGGCACAGATACGCAGTATTTT. Its translation is CASSQVSGSGGGTDTQYF.

The chain uses TRBV5-4 and TRBJ2-7; D not resolved. Germline lookup yields CDR1 SGHNT and CDR2 YYREEE (reference sequence). The length of the CDR3 is 16 residues. V was cut by 2 bases and J by 7 bases, with 22 bases left in between. The CDR3 loop is CASSFGPSVSGQEQYF. The CDR3 region has the DNA TGTGCCAGCAGCTTTGGCCCGAGCGTCAGTGGTCAGGAGCAGTACTTC. Full variable domain (rest looked up from reference TRBV5-4 and TRBJ2-7): ETGVTQSPTHLIKTRGQQVTLRCSSQSGHNTVSWYQQALGQGPQFIFQYYREEENGRGNFPPRFSGLQFPNYSSELNVNALELDDSALYLCASSFGPSVSGQEQYFGPGTRLTVT.

The chain recombines TRBV7-8 with TRBJ2-3; possible D gene TRBD2, 5 bases. This CDR3 comprises 17 residues. Trimming cost V 2 bases and J 0 bases, with 15 bases left between them. Per germline, CDR1 SGHVS and CDR2 FQNEAQ. The CDR3 sequence: CASSLLGSASSTDTQYF. CDR3 bases: TGTGCCAGCAGCTTATTGGGTAGCGCCTCTAGCACAGATACGCAGTATTTT.

The genes are TRBV7-6 and TRBJ2-3; 8 bases align to TRBD2. Unmatched junction bases numbered 10, after V lost 4 bases and J lost 7 bases. The CDR3 is 15 amino acids. Germline loops: CDR1 SGHVS, CDR2 FNYEAQ. CDR3 residues: CASSSGGGGPYTQYF. The CDR3 DNA reads as TGTGCCAGCAGCTCGGGGGGCGGGGGGCCTTATACGCAGTATTTT.

This clone rates as medium-sized (0.01 to 0.1%). The rearrangement links TRBV4-2 to TRBJ2-7; the match to TRBD2 covers 12 bases. The CDR3 runs 15 residues. CDR1 is LGHNA and CDR2 is YNFKEQ in the germline V gene. V trimming: 3 bases; J trimming: 3 bases; junction bases outside the gene matches: 3. The CDR3 DNA sequence: TGTGCCAGCAGCCAGCTACTAGCGGGGGGCTACGAGCAGTACTTC. This sequence encodes CASSQLLAGGYEQYF.

This clone was counted between two and nine times. The chain couples TRBV7-2 to TRBJ2-3; 7 bases map to TRBD1. V gave up 5 bases and J gave up 1 base; unmatched junction bases: 9. The CDR3 has 16 residues. Germline CDR1 and CDR2: SGHTA and FQGNSA. CDR3 amino acids: CASSLIITGGTDTQYF. CDR3 in DNA: TGTGCCAGCAGCCTAATTATTACAGGGGGCACAGATACGCAGTATTTT.

This clone was detected a few times. The chain uses TRBV18 and TRBJ2-7; TRBD2 aligns across 11 bases. From germline, CDR1 is KGHSH and CDR2 LQKENI. V shed 0 bases, J shed 7 bases, and the junction held 11 bases outside the gene matches. The CDR3 is 17 amino acids. CDR3 sequence (DNA): TGTGCCAGCTCACCACCTGGTAGCGGGGGGGCCTTAAGGGAGCAGTACTTC. Protein product: CASSPPGSGGALREQYF.

This rearrangement joins TRBV5-1 to TRBJ1-2; D gene ambiguous. This CDR3 comprises 14 residues. Trimming stripped 0 bases from V and 2 bases from J, with 8 bases between. The germline gives CDR1 SGHRS, CDR2 YFSETQ. The CDR3 region has the DNA TGCGCCAGCAGCTTGGTTCCAGAAAACTATGGCTACACCTTC. It encodes CASSLVPENYGYTF.

This clone was seen once. CDR3: CASSYSGTGIPYEQYF. DNA for the CDR3: TGTGCCAGCAGTTACTCCGGGACAGGCATACCCTACGAGCAGTACTTC. The chain employs TRBV6-6 and TRBJ2-7, with 8 positions matching TRBD1. The V segment lost 0 bases and the J segment 2 bases; nucleotides outside the gene matches: 6. Germline CDR1 reads MNHNY; CDR2 reads SVGAGI (reference sequence). The CDR3 contains 16 residues.

This chain joins TRBV6-2 or TRBV6-3 and TRBJ2-1; 10 bases are shared with TRBD2. Per the germline V gene, CDR1 is MNHEY and CDR2 is SVGEGT. The CDR3 sequence is 12 residues long. Losses at the gene ends were 6 bases for V and 16 bases for J; bases not matched to a gene: 9. CDR3 amino acids: CASSHASGSFFF. The CDR3 DNA reads as TGTGCCAGCAGCCACGCTAGCGGGAGTTTCTTCTTC.

The chain links TRBV4-1 to TRBJ2-2; 12 positions agree with TRBD2. The CDR3 is 18 amino acids. The V segment lost 5 bases and the J segment 0 bases; nucleotides outside the gene matches: 7. Germline assignment: CDR1 MGHRA and CDR2 YSYEKL. The CDR3: CASSYRLAGDTNTGELFF. CDR3 in DNA: TGCGCCAGCAGCTACAGACTAGCGGGGGACACGAACACCGGGGAGCTGTTTTTT.

This clone turned up a few times. The rearrangement joins TRBV27 to TRBJ2-2; 9 bases map to TRBD2. With V trimmed by 6 bases and J by 4 bases, 9 bases remained unmatched. The CDR3 has 16 amino acids. From germline, CDR1 is MNHEY and CDR2 SMNVEV (reference sequence). This chain's CDR3 is CASRISGSRITGELFF. The CDR3 nucleotides are TGTGCCAGCAGGATTAGCGGGAGTCGTATCACCGGGGAGCTGTTTTTT.

The rearrangement joins TRBV20-1 to TRBJ2-3; D perhaps matches TRBD2 (5 bases). The V end lost 3 bases, the J end lost 12 bases, and 13 bases lay between the germline ends. Germline V gene data show CDR1 as DFQATT and CDR2 as SNEGSKA (reference sequence). CDR3 length equals 11 residues. Written as DNA, the CDR3 is TGCAGTGCTAGGTCCTCTCCGGGACAGTATTTT. Translating gives CSARSSPGQYF.

The genes are TRBV3-1 (or the pseudogene TRBV3-2) and TRBJ1-1; a weak D match, TRBD1 (5 bases). Trimming removed 1 base from V and 0 bases from J, with 12 bases in between. The CDR3 totals 16 residues. Germline CDR1 and CDR2: LGHDT and YNNKEL (reference sequence). Here the CDR3 reads CASSQARSGMNTEAFF. CDR3 nucleotide sequence: TGTGCCAGCAGCCAAGCGCGCTCAGGGATGAACACTGAAGCTTTCTTT.

The chain joins TRBV4-2 to TRBJ2-2; TRBD2 agrees at 10 bases. Germline CDR1 reads LGHNA; CDR2 reads YNFKEQ. The junction had 5 bases not matched to a gene; V was cut back by 1 base and J by 0 bases. The CDR3 totals 18 residues. Here the CDR3 DNA reads TGTGCCAGCAGCCAAGCGGCTAGCGGGAGCGCGAACACCGGGGAGCTGTTTTTT. This gives the protein CASSQAASGSANTGELFF.

The J gene is TRBJ1-1, the V gene TRBV29-1; D unresolved. The germline V gene has CDR1 SQVTM and CDR2 ANQGSEA. This CDR3 contains 17 residues. V was trimmed by 4 bases and J by 0 bases, leaving 21 bases between them. The CDR3, as DNA: TGCAGCGTTGGGGCCCACGGGGTCGAGAGGGTGAACACTGAAGCTTTCTTT. Its protein is CSVGAHGVERVNTEAFF.

The gene calls are TRBV5-6 and TRBJ2-1, with TRBD2 identical over 12 bases. The CDR3 has 15 amino acids. From germline, CDR1 is SGHDT and CDR2 YYEEEE. V shed 5 bases and J 8 bases; nucleotides not matched to a gene: 8. In DNA form, the CDR3 reads TGTGCCAGCAGTCAGCTAGCGGGGGGGCCTTATGAGCAGTTCTTC. It specifies CASSQLAGGPYEQFF.

The chain links TRBV6-6 to TRBJ1-1; 7 nucleotides match TRBD1. Looked up from germline, CDR1 is MNHNY and CDR2 is SVGAGI (reference sequence). After removal of 5 bases from V and 1 base from J, the junction contained 7 bases not matched to a gene. CDR3 length: 15 residues. For the CDR3, the DNA is TGTGCCAGCAGTCATACGGGGACAGAGAACACTGAAGCTTTCTTT. This encodes CASSHTGTENTEAFF.

The chain combines TRBV6-2 or TRBV6-3 with TRBJ2-1, with D possibly called TRBD1 or TRBD2 (5 bases each). Germline CDR1 reads MNHEY; CDR2 reads SVGEGT. The CDR3 has 12 amino acids. V lost 0 bases and J lost 12, with 9 bases in between. The DNA for the CDR3 is TGTGCCAGCAGTTACTCGAGGGACGTGCAGTTCTTC. Translating it yields CASSYSRDVQFF.

The sample holds one count of this clone. The V gene is TRBV7-2, the J gene TRBJ2-1; 10 bases are a match to TRBD2. The V gene's germline CDR1 is SGHTA and CDR2 FQGNSA. The CDR3 totals 16 residues. Losses at the gene ends were 0 bases for V and 7 bases for J; bases not matched to a gene: 6. The CDR3 reads CASSLAERGGPNEQFF. CDR3 coding DNA: TGTGCCAGCAGCTTAGCGGAGCGGGGGGGTCCGAATGAGCAGTTCTTC. The full variable domain, with the rest looked up from reference TRBV7-2 and TRBJ2-1, is GAGVSQSPSNKVTEKGKDVELRCDPISGHTALYWYRQSLGQGLEFLIYFQGNSAPDKSGLPSDRFSAERTGGSVSTLTIQRTQQEDSAVYLCASSLAERGGPNEQFFGPGTRLTVL.

About this clone itself: Other DNA sequences in the sample encode the same CDR3. The rearrangement uses TRBV18 and TRBJ2-5; tentative D call: TRBD1 (5 bases). The germline CDR1 and CDR2 sequences are KGHSH and LQKENI. This CDR3 region has 13 residues. The V end lost 0 bases, the J end lost 5 bases, and 7 bases lay between the germline ends. The CDR3 reads CASSPPGRETQYF. The CDR3 coding sequence is TGTGCCAGCTCACCACCGGGGCGTGAGACCCAGTACTTC. Based on the CDR3 plus reference TRBV18 and TRBJ2-5, the full variable domain is NAGVMQNPRHLVRRRGQEARLRCSPMKGHSHVYWYRQLPEEGLKFMVYLQKENIIDESGMPKERFSAEFPKEGPSILRIQQVVRGDSAAYFCASSPPGRETQYFGPGTRLLVL.

The chain recombines TRBV11-1 with TRBJ1-6; weak D call: TRBD1 (6 bases). Trimming left V 5 bases short and J 8 bases short, with 13 bases between. This CDR3 has 14 amino acids. From germline, CDR1 is SGHAT and CDR2 FQDESV (reference sequence). In DNA, the CDR3 is TGTGCCAGCAGCCTCACCGAGGGGGATTCACCCCTCCACTTT. This gives the protein CASSLTEGDSPLHF.

The rearrangement joins TRBV5-6 to TRBJ2-5; no clear D. Germline-derived CDR1 and CDR2 are SGHDT and YYEEEE. The CDR3 spans 14 residues. V lost 0 bases and J 4 bases, leaving 10 bases between the germline ends. Here the CDR3 reads CASSLVKEGETQYF. The CDR3 region has the DNA TGTGCCAGCAGCTTGGTAAAGGAAGGAGAGACCCAGTACTTC.

The V and J genes are TRBV18 and TRBJ2-1, with TRBD1 matching 7 bases. The CDR3 has 19 residues. Germline loops: CDR1 KGHSH, CDR2 LQKENI. J gave up 0 bases and V 5 bases, and 16 bases lay outside the gene matches. Here the CDR3 reads CASSTRTPGQLSSYNEQFF. The CDR3 DNA follows: TGTGCCAGCTCAACAAGGACCCCGGGACAGCTGAGCTCCTACAATGAGCAGTTCTTC.

The rearrangement uses TRBV30 and TRBJ2-5; D gene unclear. The germline V gene encodes CDR1 GTSNPN and CDR2 SVGIG (reference sequence). Trimming stripped 0 bases from V and 0 bases from J, with 8 bases between. The CDR3 extends over 14 amino acids. Here the CDR3 reads CAWSVWAYQETQYF. CDR3 in DNA: TGTGCCTGGAGTGTATGGGCGTACCAAGAGACCCAGTACTTC.